This T cell receptor (beta chain) was sequenced in a study of long-term antiretroviral therapy in people with HIV. Details on this clone: Its antigen is not known.

Germline trimming cut 5 bases from V and 2 bases from J; bases unmatched to any gene: 7. Germline CDR1 and CDR2: MGHRA and YSYEKL. The CDR3 sequence is 15 residues long. Study-wide results and caveats: Patients on ART gained diversity, which nonetheless stayed below transplant donor controls.

The assay, immunoSEQ v3.0, was run at survey level. TCRdb keeps only in-frame clones here, not all; method: immunoSEQ multiplex PCR. Found here are fewer than 20,000 clones, over 70% of them singletons; the top ten hold roughly 10%. Ahead of DNA extraction, samples held about 1-10 million cryopreserved PBMC each. The sequencing here drew on unsorted PBMCs, taken 0.3 years before starting antiretroviral therapy. The chain has TRBV4-1 and TRBJ2-7, with TRBD1 matching over 9 bases. The receptor's source is a man aged 45-65 years with HIV. The CDR3, as DNA: TGCGCCAGCAGCGGTCTGGGGACAGGGACCTACGAGCAGTACTTC. This sequence encodes CASSGLGTGTYEQYF.